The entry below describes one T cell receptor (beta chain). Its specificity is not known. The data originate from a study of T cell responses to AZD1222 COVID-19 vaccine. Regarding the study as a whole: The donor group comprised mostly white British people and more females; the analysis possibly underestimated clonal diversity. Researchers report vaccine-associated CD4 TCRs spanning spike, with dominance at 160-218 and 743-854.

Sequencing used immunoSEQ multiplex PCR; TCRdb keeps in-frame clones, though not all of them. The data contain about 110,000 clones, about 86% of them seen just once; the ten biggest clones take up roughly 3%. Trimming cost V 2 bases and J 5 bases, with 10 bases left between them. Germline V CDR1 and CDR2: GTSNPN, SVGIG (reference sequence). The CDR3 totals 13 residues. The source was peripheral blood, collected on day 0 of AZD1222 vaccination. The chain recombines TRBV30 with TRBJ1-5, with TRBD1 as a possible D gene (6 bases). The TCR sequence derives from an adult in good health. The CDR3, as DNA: TGTGCCTGGAGTAGGGGGAGAGATCAGCCCCAGCATTTT. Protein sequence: CAWSRGRDQPQHF.